This is a list of T cell receptor beta chains from one sample in a study of molecular identifiers for immune sequencing clone quantification. TCRdb reprocessed the PCR reads via MiXCR and lists one record per CDR3 protein. The sample yields approximately 630,000 distinct CDR3 sequences, approximately 24% seen once. The sequenced material came from naive CD8+ T cells from blood, with Jurkat cell RNA spiked in. Every receptor here comes from a human donor in good health. Some libraries in this study had Jurkat cell RNA spiked in. Each CDR3 is given with its conserved first and last residue. Fields, in order: J gene, V gene, clone size, D gene, CDR3 DNA, CDR3 protein. The D gene is left open where the match is weak. The listing skips clone size in some rows; elsewhere it reads once, few, many or a size class.

>TRBJ2-1|TRBV14|NA|NA
TGTGCCAGCAGCCAGAATAGTTACAATGAGCAGTTCTTC
CASSQNSYNEQFF
>TRBJ2-4|TRBV19|few|TRBD2
TGTGCCAGTAGTAGCCGGGACTATGCCTCTATAAACATTCAGTACTTC
CASSSRDYASINIQYF
>TRBJ2-3|TRBV2|many|NA
TGTGCCAGCCAGACAGACCCTAGCACAGATACGCAGTATTTT
CASQTDPSTDTQYF
>TRBJ2-1|TRBV7-6|few|TRBD2
TGTGCCAGCAGCTCAGGACTAGCGGGCCTCGTTGAGCAGTTCTTC
CASSSGLAGLVEQFF
>TRBJ1-1|TRBV14|many|NA
TGTGCCAGCAGCCAAAACCCCACGGTAGGGACGAACACTGAAGCTTTCTTT
CASSQNPTVGTNTEAFF
>TRBJ1-2|TRBV27|NA|NA
TGTGCCAGCGGTCGAAGCGCAGGCCCCAACTATGGCTACACCTTC
CASGRSAGPNYGYTF
>TRBJ1-3|TRBV7-9|many|NA
TGTGCCAGCAGCCCCACTACCGGTGGGGCTGGAAACACCATATATTTT
CASSPTTGGAGNTIYF
>TRBJ2-5|TRBV27|few|NA
TGTGCCAGCAGTTTATCGGCGCGGGGAGAGACCCAGTACTTC
CASSLSARGETQYF
>TRBJ2-2|TRBV7-9|many|TRBD2
TGTGCCAGCAGTCTCGAGAGCGGGATCTCCGGGGAGCTGTTTTTT
CASSLESGISGELFF
>TRBJ1-5|TRBV2|many|NA
TGTGCCAGCAGCCGGGACACGTACTCCGTTCATAGCAATCAGCCCCAGCATTTT
CASSRDTYSVHSNQPQHF
>TRBJ2-7|TRBV7-2|NA|TRBD2
TGTGCCAGCAGCGCCTCTAGCGGGAGCTCCTACGAGCAGTACTTC
CASSASSGSSYEQYF
>TRBJ2-2|TRBV5-4|many|TRBD1
TGTGCCAGCAGCTTGCAGGGGGCGGACACCGGGGAGCTGTTTTTT
CASSLQGADTGELFF
>TRBJ2-7|TRBV12-3/TRBV12-4|few|NA
TGTGCCAGCAGTTTAGGGGCAGGGACCCCCTACGAGCAGTACTTC
CASSLGAGTPYEQYF